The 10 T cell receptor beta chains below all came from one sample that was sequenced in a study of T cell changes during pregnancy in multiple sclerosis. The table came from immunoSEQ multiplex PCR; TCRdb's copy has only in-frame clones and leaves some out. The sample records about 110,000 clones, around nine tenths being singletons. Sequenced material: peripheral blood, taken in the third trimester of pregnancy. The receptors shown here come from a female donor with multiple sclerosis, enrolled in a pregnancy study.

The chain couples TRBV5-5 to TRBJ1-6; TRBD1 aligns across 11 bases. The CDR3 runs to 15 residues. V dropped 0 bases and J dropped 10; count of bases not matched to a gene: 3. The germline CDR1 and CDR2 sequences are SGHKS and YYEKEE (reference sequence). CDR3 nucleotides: TGTGCCAGCAGCTTGGGGGGACAGGGGGGATCACCCCTCCACTTT. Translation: CASSLGGQGGSPLHF.

CDR3 protein: CASSPHGTGRYEQYF. The CDR3 DNA reads as TGTGCCAGCTCACCACACGGGACAGGGCGCTACGAGCAGTACTTC. The chain joins TRBV18 to TRBJ2-7; 9 bases line up with TRBD1. The germline V gene has CDR1 KGHSH and CDR2 LQKENI. The CDR3 is 15 amino acids. With V trimmed by 1 base and J by 3 bases, 4 bases remained unmatched. The complete variable domain, with remaining parts taken from reference TRBV18 and TRBJ2-7, reads NAGVMQNPRHLVRRRGQEARLRCSPMKGHSHVYWYRQLPEEGLKFMVYLQKENIIDESGMPKERFSAEFPKEGPSILRIQQVVRGDSAAYFCASSPHGTGRYEQYFGPGTRLTVT.

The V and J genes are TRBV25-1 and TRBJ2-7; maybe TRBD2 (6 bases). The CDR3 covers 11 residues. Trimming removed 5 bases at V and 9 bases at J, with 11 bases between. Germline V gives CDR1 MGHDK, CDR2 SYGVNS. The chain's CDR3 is CASSLEGGQYF. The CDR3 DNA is TGTGCCAGCAGTTTGGAGGGCGGGCAGTACTTC.

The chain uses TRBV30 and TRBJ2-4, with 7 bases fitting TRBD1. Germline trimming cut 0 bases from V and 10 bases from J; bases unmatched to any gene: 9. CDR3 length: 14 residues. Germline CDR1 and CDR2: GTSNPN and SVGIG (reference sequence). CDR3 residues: CAWSVKGALRIQYF. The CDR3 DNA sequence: TGTGCCTGGAGTGTGAAGGGGGCTTTGCGGATTCAGTACTTC.

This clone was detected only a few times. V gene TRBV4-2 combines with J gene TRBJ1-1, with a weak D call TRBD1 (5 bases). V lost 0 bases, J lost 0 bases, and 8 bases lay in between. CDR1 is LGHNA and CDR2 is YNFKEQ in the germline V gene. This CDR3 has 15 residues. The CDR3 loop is CASSQDSGLNTEAFF. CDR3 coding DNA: TGTGCCAGCAGCCAAGATTCAGGGTTGAACACTGAAGCTTTCTTT.

CDR3 nucleotide sequence: TGTGCCAGTAGGCCGCAGGGGGCGCGGGGCACCGGGGAGCTGTTTTTT. Its translation is CASRPQGARGTGELFF. The chain employs TRBV19 and TRBJ2-2; 8 nucleotides agree with TRBD1. Germline V gene lookup returns CDR1 LNHDA and CDR2 SQIVND (reference sequence). Trimming removed 6 bases from V and 4 bases from J; junction bases left unmatched: 10. The CDR3 length is 16 residues.

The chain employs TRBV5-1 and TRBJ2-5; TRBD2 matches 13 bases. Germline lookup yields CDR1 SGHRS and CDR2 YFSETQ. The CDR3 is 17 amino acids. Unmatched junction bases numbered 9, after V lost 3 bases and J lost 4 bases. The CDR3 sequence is CASSSRTSGRGRETQYF. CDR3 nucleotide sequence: TGCGCCAGCAGCTCCCGGACTAGCGGGAGAGGTCGAGAGACCCAGTACTTC.

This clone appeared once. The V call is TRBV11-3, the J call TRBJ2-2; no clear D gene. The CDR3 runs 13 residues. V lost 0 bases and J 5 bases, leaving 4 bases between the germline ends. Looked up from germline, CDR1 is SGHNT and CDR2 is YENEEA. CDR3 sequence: CASSLDRTGELFF. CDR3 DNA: TGTGCCAGCAGCTTAGACAGGACCGGGGAGCTGTTTTTT. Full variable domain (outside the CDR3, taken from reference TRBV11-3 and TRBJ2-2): EAGVVQSPRYKIIEKKQPVAFWCNPISGHNTLYWYLQNLGQGPELLIRYENEEAVDDSQLPKDRFSAERLKGVDSTLKIQPAELGDSAVYLCASSLDRTGELFFGEGSRLTVL.

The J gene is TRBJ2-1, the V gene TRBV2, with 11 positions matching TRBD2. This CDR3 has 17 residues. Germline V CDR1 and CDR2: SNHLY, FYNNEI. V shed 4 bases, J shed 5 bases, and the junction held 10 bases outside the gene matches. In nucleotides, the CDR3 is TGTGCCAGCAGTGCAAGAATAGCGGGGGGGCGAGACAATGAGCAGTTCTTC. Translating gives CASSARIAGGRDNEQFF.

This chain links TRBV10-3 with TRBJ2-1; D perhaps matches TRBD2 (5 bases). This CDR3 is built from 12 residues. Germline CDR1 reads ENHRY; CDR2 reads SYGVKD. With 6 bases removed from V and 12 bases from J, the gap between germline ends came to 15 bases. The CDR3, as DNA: TGTGCCATCAGCCTCGATGGTGGAGGGCAGTTCTTC. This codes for CAISLDGGGQFF.